This paragraph reports one T cell receptor (beta chain). Its antigen target is currently unknown. This record comes from a study of CXCR3-negative and CXCR3-positive naive CD8 T cells (dated by TCRdb to between 2017 and 2020). Looking at the study overall: Approximately 140 million TRB reads were obtained in total, roughly 1.5 +/- 0.3 million reads per library. Diversity and physicochemical repertoire analyses covered some eleven donors pooled from two independent experiments. For the TRBV-TRBJ cluster analysis, the naive subsets came from roughly 5 donors, while the memory cells came from 3 donors. Overall results and qualifications from the work: Comparably high repertoire diversity was found in both naive subsets, whereas much lower repertoire diversity was found in memory CD8+ T cells. Surface CD5, linked to self-reactivity in mice, was comparable between naive subsets; TCR interaction strength was therefore also inferred from TRB CDR3 physicochemical properties. Freshly isolated PBMCs were used for most assays because CXCR3 expression partially decreased after cryopreservation. Compared with CXCR3-negative naive cells, CXCR3-positive naive cells had TRB CDR3s with higher hydrophobicity (lower Kidera factor 4), lower energy, and higher strength and volume indices. TRBV-TRBJ usage was similar between naive CXCR3-negative and CXCR3-positive cells from the same donor, while memory cells showed distinct patterns.

For each CD8+ T cell subset, flow sorting was done in triplicate, and under 350,000 cells per subset went directly into RLT lysis buffer. To exclude memory contaminants, naive CD8+ T cells were stringently defined as CD45RO-CCR7+CD27+CD95-. Peripheral blood mononuclear cells were isolated from buffy coats using standard density gradient centrifugation. Naive CXCR3-negative and CXCR3-positive CD8+ T cells were flow-sorted on a FACSAria III. Total RNA was extracted from sorted cells with an RNeasy Mini Kit. Its CDR3 holds 15 amino acids, cysteine through phenylalanine. A DNA sequence was not provided. Via the germline V gene, CDR1 is MGHRA and CDR2 YSYEKL. The listed sequencing device is NextSeq 550. The Human TCR Profiling Kit (MiLaboratory) was used to make UMI-labeled 5' RACE TRB cDNA libraries. The full amount of extracted RNA was used for cDNA synthesis, and the full amount of resulting cDNA was used for PCR amplification. The libraries were made side by side, with each library going through the same number of PCR cycles. Concerning the study's data processing: MIGEC and MiXCR extracted about 53,000 +/- 10,000 unique UMI-labeled TRB cDNA molecules per library, requiring at least two reads per UMI. On average, each library contained approximately 40,000 +/- 10,000 functional in-frame TRB CDR3 nucleotide clonotypes without stop codons. After downsampling to 5000 UMI-labeled TRB molecules per sample, diversity metrics such as normalized Shannon-Wiener and Chao1 were calculated in VDJtools. VDJtools was used to calculate clonotype-size-weighted physicochemical properties of the central five CDR3 residues, namely interaction energy, strength, volume and Kidera factor 4. The reads went through TCRdb reprocessing, and each CDR3 protein sequence gets one entry with no DNA. Here the V and J calls rest on TCRdb's processing, not on the authors' analysis. The sample's table lists a count of approximately 83,000 distinct CDR3 sequences. Around 1.5% of the sample goes to the ten largest clones.

The rearrangement joined TRBV4-1 to TRBJ2-3. This sequence was found in a human donor in good health. Some clones in this sample may be carry-over from other donors' samples. Sequences were obtained from naive CXCR3- CD8+ T cells from blood. Read against the paper, the sample's cell subset or site label means: CD45RO-CCR7+CD27+CD95- naive CD8+ T cells lacking CXCR3 (TNR3-). The CDR3 protein sequence reads: CASSQLSGSTDTQYF.